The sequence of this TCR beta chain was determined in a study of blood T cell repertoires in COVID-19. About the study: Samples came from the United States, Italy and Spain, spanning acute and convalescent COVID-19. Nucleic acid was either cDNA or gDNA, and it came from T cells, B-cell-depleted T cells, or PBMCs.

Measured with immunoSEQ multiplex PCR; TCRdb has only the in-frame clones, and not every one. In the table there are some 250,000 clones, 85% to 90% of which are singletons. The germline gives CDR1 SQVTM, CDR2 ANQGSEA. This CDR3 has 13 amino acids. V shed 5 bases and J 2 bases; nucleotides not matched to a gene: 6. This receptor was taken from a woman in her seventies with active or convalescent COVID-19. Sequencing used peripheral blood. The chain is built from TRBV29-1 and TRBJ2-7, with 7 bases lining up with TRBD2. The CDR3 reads CSVYASGPYEQYF. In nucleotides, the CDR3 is TGCAGCGTTTACGCTAGCGGCCCCTACGAGCAGTACTTC.